This is a list of T cell receptor beta chains from one sample in a study of T cells after yellow fever vaccination. Each CDR3 protein is one row after TCRdb ran MiXCR on the 5' RACE reads. This sample has 550,000 to 750,000 distinct CDR3 sequences; approximately 13% occur once, and the top ten carry 11% to 15%. The sample in question was PBMCs, obtained on the day of the yellow fever booster vaccination. The receptor set was obtained from a man between 25 and 39 years old who received the YFV17D yellow fever vaccine. Each CDR3 is given with its conserved first and last residue. A D gene is named only where the DNA matches it firmly. Clone size is stated in some rows and not others, as once, few, many or a class when expanded.

abundance	v_gene	j_gene	d_gene	CDR3nt	CDR3aa
-	TRBV5-1	TRBJ1-1	-	TGCGCCAGCAGCTTGGCCGGGGGCAGGGTTGGGAACACTGAAGCTTTCTTT	CASSLAGGRVGNTEAFF
-	TRBV20-1	TRBJ2-2	TRBD2	TGCAGTGCTGGGACTAGCGGTCTCGGGGAGCTGTTTTTT	CSAGTSGLGELFF
few	TRBV15	TRBJ2-2	-	TGTGCCACCAGCAGAGATTTATCGGGGACCGGGGAGCTGTTTTTT	CATSRDLSGTGELFF
-	TRBV12-3/TRBV12-4	TRBJ1-1	-	TGTGCCAGCAGTTCCGGACCGATGAACACTGAAGCTTTCTTT	CASSSGPMNTEAFF
few	TRBV6-1	TRBJ1-3	-	TGTGCCAGCAGCCTCACAATCACCGCTGGAAACACCATATATTTT	CASSLTITAGNTIYF
few	TRBV2	TRBJ1-1	TRBD1	TGTGCCAGCAGTGGACGGACAGGTGGGACTGAAGCTTTCTTT	CASSGRTGGTEAFF
few	TRBV7-2	TRBJ1-2	TRBD1	TGTGCCAGCAGCCCACCCGGTGGAGGGGGCCACTATGGCTACACCTTC	CASSPPGGGGHYGYTF
few	TRBV4-3	TRBJ2-7	-	TGCGCCAGCAGCCATGCTGGGGCAGGGAACCACGAGCAGTACTTC	CASSHAGAGNHEQYF
few	TRBV5-4	TRBJ2-2	-	TGTGCCAGCAGCTCCGGGTGGGCCACCCTAAACACCGGGGAGCTGTTTTTT	CASSSGWATLNTGELFF
few	TRBV29-1	TRBJ1-2	-	TGCAGCGTTGCGGGGAATGGCTACACCTTC	CSVAGNGYTF
-	TRBV19	TRBJ2-5	-	TGTGCCAGTAGGTCTCTGGACGGGGAAGAGACCCAGTACTTC	CASRSLDGEETQYF
-	TRBV5-1	TRBJ2-3	-	TGCGCCAGCAGTTTGACACAGGGTTCGGTTAGAGATACGCAGTATTTT	CASSLTQGSVRDTQYF
-	TRBV29-1	TRBJ2-1	-	TGCAGCGTTGAAGATGGTGGGGATGAGCAGTTCTTC	CSVEDGGDEQFF
few	TRBV12-3/TRBV12-4	TRBJ2-1	TRBD2	TGTGCCAGCAGAGTTAACAGCGGGAGGAATAGGAATGAGCAGTTCTTC	CASRVNSGRNRNEQFF
-	TRBV20-1	TRBJ2-1	-	TGCAGTGCTAGGTACAGGTTCGGCAATGAGCAGTTCTTC	CSARYRFGNEQFF
-	TRBV7-2	TRBJ2-7	TRBD2	TGTGCCAGCAGCTCGGGGACTAGCGGGAGGGTAGGGGAGCAGTACTTC	CASSSGTSGRVGEQYF
-	TRBV28	TRBJ2-1	-	TGTGCCAGCAGGGGTACGAATGAGCAGTTCTTC	CASRGTNEQFF
-	TRBV11-2	TRBJ2-5	TRBD2	TGTGCCAGCAGCTTAGATGGGAGCAGGACTAGCGGGAGCGAGACCCAGTACTTC	CASSLDGSRTSGSETQYF
few	TRBV18	TRBJ2-1	TRBD2	TGTGCCAGCTCACCGGCGGGGGGGCTCTACAATGAGCAGTTCTTC	CASSPAGGLYNEQFF
few	TRBV7-6	TRBJ2-7	-	TGTGCCAGCAGCACATGGACTGGGGGATTCTACGAGCAGTACTTC	CASSTWTGGFYEQYF
-	TRBV20-1	TRBJ2-7	-	TGCAGTGCTAGAGCACCATACGAGCAGTACTTC	CSARAPYEQYF
-	TRBV14	TRBJ2-7	-	TGTGCCAGCAGCCAAGGATCTATAGGCTCCTACGAGCAGTACTTC	CASSQGSIGSYEQYF
few	TRBV20-1	TRBJ2-7	TRBD2	TGCAGTGCTAGTTCAGTAGCGGGAGGAATCTACGAGCAGTACTTC	CSASSVAGGIYEQYF
few	TRBV18	TRBJ2-5	-	TGTGCCAGCTCCACCCGACAGCACCAAGAGACCCAGTACTTC	CASSTRQHQETQYF
-	TRBV25-1	TRBJ2-1	-	TGTGCCAGCAGTGAATTGGGCGGGGTACCGAATGAGCAGTTCTTC	CASSELGGVPNEQFF
-	TRBV5-5	TRBJ2-7	-	TGTGCCAGCAGTCGGGGGGGGACAGGAACCTACGAGCAGTACTTC	CASSRGGTGTYEQYF
-	TRBV5-1	TRBJ1-2	TRBD1	TGCGCCAGCAGCCTAGGACAGGGAGCCGCTGGCTACACCTTC	CASSLGQGAAGYTF
few	TRBV27	TRBJ2-3	TRBD1	TGTGCCAGCAGTCTCACAGGGGGCGTGGATACGCAGTATTTT	CASSLTGGVDTQYF
few	TRBV20-1	TRBJ1-2	-	TGCAGTGCTAGACGGGAGGAGGAGGCTCGATTCTATGGCTACACCTTC	CSARREEEARFYGYTF
-	TRBV20-1	TRBJ2-5	-	TGCAGTGCTACGACTCCAGGGGACCAAGAGACCCAGTACTTC	CSATTPGDQETQYF
few	TRBV20-1	TRBJ2-5	TRBD2	TGCAGTGCTTATCCGGGTAGCGGGAGCGGAGAGACCCAGTACTTC	CSAYPGSGSGETQYF
-	TRBV7-7	TRBJ2-5	TRBD1	TGTGCCAGCAGCCAGGGACAGGGGGGAGGAGAGACCCAGTACTTC	CASSQGQGGGETQYF
-	TRBV7-2	TRBJ2-2	-	TGTGCCAGCGGGGGTTTTGCCGGGGAGCTGTTTTTT	CASGGFAGELFF
-	TRBV5-1	TRBJ2-1	TRBD2	TGCGCCAGCAGTCGGACTAGCCGTTCCGGTGAGCAGTTCTTC	CASSRTSRSGEQFF
-	TRBV9	TRBJ2-3	TRBD2	TGTGCCAGCAGCGGATATAGCGGGAGTAGCACAGATACGCAGTATTTT	CASSGYSGSSTDTQYF
few	TRBV4-3	TRBJ2-7	TRBD1	TGCGCCAGCAGCCCGGCGGGACAGGGGACAACCTACGAGCAGTACTTC	CASSPAGQGTTYEQYF
few	TRBV3-1	TRBJ2-5	TRBD1	TGTGCCAGCAGTCAAACCCGACGGACAGGGAAGGCTGGAGAGACCCAGTACTTC	CASSQTRRTGKAGETQYF
few	TRBV9	TRBJ2-5	TRBD1	TGTGCCAGCAGCACAGGGGGCCTCCAAGGGACCCAGTACTTC	CASSTGGLQGTQYF
many	TRBV29-1	TRBJ2-5	TRBD2	TGCAGCGTTGTCCCCCACGGGAGGCCGGGTGAGACCCAGTACTTC	CSVVPHGRPGETQYF
-	TRBV12-3/TRBV12-4	TRBJ2-2	-	TGTGCCAGCACTCTAACAGTAACCGGGGAGCTGTTTTTT	CASTLTVTGELFF
few	TRBV5-1	TRBJ2-7	-	TGCGCCAGCAGCTGGAGGGACTCAACCTACGAGCAGTACTTC	CASSWRDSTYEQYF
-	TRBV9	TRBJ2-3	-	TGTGCCAGCAGCGTCGCGGGCGGGAGCACAGATACGCAGTATTTT	CASSVAGGSTDTQYF
few	TRBV4-2	TRBJ1-2	-	TGTGCCAGCAGCCAAGATTTGGGCGGGGGAGCAGGCTACACCTTC	CASSQDLGGGAGYTF
-	TRBV6-4	TRBJ2-1	TRBD1	TGTGCCAGCAGCCCCACCCCGGGACAGGGGGTCGGCGAGCAGTTCTTC	CASSPTPGQGVGEQFF
-	TRBV4-3	TRBJ2-7	-	TGCGCCAGCAGTCGGGGAGTCGCCTTAGCCTACGAGCAGTACTTC	CASSRGVALAYEQYF
few	TRBV6-1	TRBJ1-2	-	TGTGTCAGCAGCTGGACAGTCGGCGGAAGCTATGGCTACACCTTC	CVSSWTVGGSYGYTF
few	TRBV13	TRBJ2-7	TRBD1	TGTGCCAGCAGCCTTGTCAGGACAGGGACCCTCTACGAGCAGTACTTC	CASSLVRTGTLYEQYF
few	TRBV3-1	TRBJ1-1	-	TGTGCCAGCAGCCAATTTGTGTACGGTGAAGCTTTCTTT	CASSQFVYGEAFF
few	TRBV18	TRBJ1-1	TRBD1	TGTGCCAGCTCACCCCGGACAGGGGAGTCTGAAGCTTTCTTT	CASSPRTGESEAFF
few	TRBV7-7	TRBJ2-7	TRBD1	TGTGCCAGCAGCCGGGACAGGGACGGGGAGCAGTACTTC	CASSRDRDGEQYF